This is a list of T cell receptor beta chains from one sample in a study of cytomegalovirus exposure and HLA in healthy donors. Here immunoSEQ multiplex PCR was the method, and the copy in TCRdb shows in-frame clones only, minus some. The table has about 140,000 clones, around 80% seen once. Sequencing was carried out using PBMCs. These receptors originate from a woman between 45 and 65 years old in good health and CMV-seropositive. Each CDR3 is given without its conserved first and last residue.

TRBV21-1,ASSKRGGGRYNEQF
TRBV19,ASSSLAYEAF
TRBV6-4,ASSDRAGDNSPLH
TRBV13,ASSLGQSNGYT
TRBV10-3,AISEGVGISAGANVLT
TRBV10-2,ASGGGLNTEAF
TRBV7-9,ASILAGGPKYEQF
TRBV5-1,ASSNRGRVRKAEAF
TRBV4-1,ASSQDPGGSTDTQY
TRBV28,ASSLEEPLNTGELF
TRBV5-1,ASRSGTGDTYEQY
TRBV11-3,ASSLVGGSYEQY
TRBV7-2,ASSLGRGLYGYT
TRBV7-3,ASSFSAQGATEAF
TRBV13,ASSWGTASYEQY
TRBV5-6,ASRQAGTMNTEAF
TRBV23-1,ASNQSPQRGRCKLF
TRBV30,AWSGDNPSGANVLT
TRBV5-1,ASNTGQGAVTGELF
TRBV6-1,ASSTGGRSTEAF
TRBV6-1,ASSVSLALSGANVLT
TRBV5-1,ASSLDFADRGGLPFFSGNTIY
TRBV28,ASLSWANTEAF
TRBV6-6,ASSSEPIRYTEAF